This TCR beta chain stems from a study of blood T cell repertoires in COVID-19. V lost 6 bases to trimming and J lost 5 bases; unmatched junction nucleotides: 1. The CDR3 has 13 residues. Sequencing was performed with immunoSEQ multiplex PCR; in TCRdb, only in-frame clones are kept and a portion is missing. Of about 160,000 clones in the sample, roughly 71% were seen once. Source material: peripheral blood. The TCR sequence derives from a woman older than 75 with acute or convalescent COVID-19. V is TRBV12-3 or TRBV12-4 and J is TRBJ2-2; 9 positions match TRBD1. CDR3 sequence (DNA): TGTGCCAGCAGGACAGGGGGAACCGGGGAGCTGTTTTTT. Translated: CASRTGGTGELFF.